Described below is a single T cell receptor beta chain sequence and its context. Its matching antigen is unknown. These data belong to a study of siplizumab effects on memory and regulatory T cells. The study's findings and limits: Whether proliferating Tregs in siplizumab cultures suppress was not functionally confirmed. Apparently key alloresponse contributors, naive T cells also seemed more diverse than memory cells. To unstimulated subsets, only a minor fraction of alloreactive clones could be mapped.

Per-sample assaying covered 85,000 to 100,000 TCR templates. The data were produced by immunoSEQ multiplex PCR, yet TCRdb's version contains in-frame clones alone and is incomplete. The sample records about 120,000 clones, around 93% being singletons. CDR3 length equals 14 residues. CDR1 and CDR2 (germline): SGHTA, FQGNSA. V lost 5 bases, J lost 2 bases, and 11 bases lay in between. The sequenced sample consisted of non-Treg CD4+ T cells sorted from blood. This sequence joins TRBV7-2 and TRBJ2-3; no clear D gene. This receptor was obtained from a human donor in good health. The DNA of the CDR3 is TGTGCCAGCAGCCCCGGCTCGGCCACAGATACGCAGTATTTT. Translation: CASSPGSATDTQYF.